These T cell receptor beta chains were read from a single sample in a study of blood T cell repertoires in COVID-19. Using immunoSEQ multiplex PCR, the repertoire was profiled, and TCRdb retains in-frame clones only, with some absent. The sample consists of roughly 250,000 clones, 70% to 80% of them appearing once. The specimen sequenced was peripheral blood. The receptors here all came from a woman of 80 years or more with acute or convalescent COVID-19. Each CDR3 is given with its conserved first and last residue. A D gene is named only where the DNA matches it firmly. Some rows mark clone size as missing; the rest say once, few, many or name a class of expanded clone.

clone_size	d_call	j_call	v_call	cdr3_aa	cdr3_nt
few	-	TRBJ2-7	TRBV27	CASSLGTAYEQYF	TGTGCCAGCAGTTTGGGCACAGCCTACGAGCAGTACTTC
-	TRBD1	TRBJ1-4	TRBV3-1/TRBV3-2	CASSQARTGVPTNEKLFF	TGTGCCAGCAGCCAAGCCAGGACAGGGGTCCCAACTAATGAAAAACTGTTTTTT
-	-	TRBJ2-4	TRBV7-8	CASSLALEGGLLAKNIQYF	TGTGCCAGCAGCTTAGCGCTTGAGGGAGGACTGCTAGCCAAAAACATTCAGTACTTC
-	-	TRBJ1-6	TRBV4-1	CASSQAGVDRDNSPLHF	TGCGCCAGCAGCCAAGCGGGTGTGGACAGAGATAATTCACCCCTCCACTTT
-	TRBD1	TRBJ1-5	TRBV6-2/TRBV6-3	CASSSAGTGNQPQHF	TGTGCCAGCAGCTCCGCCGGGACAGGGAATCAGCCCCAGCATTTT
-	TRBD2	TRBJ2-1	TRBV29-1	CSVEDIHGGTDYNEQFF	TGCAGCGTTGAGGATATCCACGGGGGGACGGATTACAATGAGCAGTTCTTC
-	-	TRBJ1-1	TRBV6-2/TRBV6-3	CASSYAEGNTEAFF	TGTGCCAGCAGTTATGCGGAAGGGAACACTGAAGCTTTCTTT
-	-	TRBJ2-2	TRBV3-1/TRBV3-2	CASSQVDLAAGELFF	TGTGCCAGCAGCCAAGTGGACTTAGCCGCCGGGGAGCTGTTTTTT
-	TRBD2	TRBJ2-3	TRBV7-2	CASSLMASGSGSDTQYF	TGTGCCAGCAGCTTAATGGCTAGCGGGAGTGGGTCAGATACGCAGTATTTT
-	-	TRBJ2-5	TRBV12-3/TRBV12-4	CASSLGTIQYF	TGTGCCAGCAGTTTAGGAACTATTCAGTACTTC
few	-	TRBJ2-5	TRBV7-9	CASSLGGTALETQYF	TGTGCCAGCAGCTTAGGCGGGACGGCCTTGGAGACCCAGTACTTC
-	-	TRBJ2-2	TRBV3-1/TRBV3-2	CASSQGGVGELFF	TGTGCCAGCAGCCAAGGGGGGGTCGGGGAGCTGTTTTTT
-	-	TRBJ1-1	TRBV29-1	CSVEALRTSDAEAFF	TGCAGCGTTGAAGCTTTAAGGACATCCGACGCTGAAGCTTTCTTT
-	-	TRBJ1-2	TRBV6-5	CASKLQGPPYGYTF	TGTGCCAGCAAGCTACAGGGTCCCCCTTATGGCTACACCTTC
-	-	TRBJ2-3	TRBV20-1	CSASIQDTQYF	TGCAGTGCTAGTATTCAGGATACGCAGTATTTT
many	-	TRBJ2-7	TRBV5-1	CASSFSGSYEQYF	TGCGCCAGCAGCTTTTCAGGCAGCTACGAGCAGTACTTC
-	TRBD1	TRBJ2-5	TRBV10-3	CAISESKGATSGTQYF	TGTGCCATCAGTGAGTCGAAGGGGGCGACTTCAGGGACCCAGTACTTC
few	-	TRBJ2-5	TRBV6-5	CASSADIRETQYF	TGTGCCAGCAGCGCTGACATCAGAGAGACCCAGTACTTC
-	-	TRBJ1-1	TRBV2	CASSVRQQNTEAFF	TGTGCCAGCAGTGTTCGACAGCAGAACACTGAAGCTTTCTTT
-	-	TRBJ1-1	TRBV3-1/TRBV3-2	CASTRGAGENTEAFF	TGTGCCAGCACTCGTGGGGCCGGTGAGAACACTGAAGCTTTCTTT
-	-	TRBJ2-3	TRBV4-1	CASSQGDLIAATQYF	TGCGCCAGCAGCCAAGGAGATTTGATAGCTGCTACGCAGTATTTT
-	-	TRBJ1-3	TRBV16	CASSQSAGSGNTIYF	TGTGCCAGCAGCCAATCGGCAGGCAGTGGAAACACCATATATTTT
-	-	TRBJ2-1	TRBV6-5	CASRADSSSYNEQFF	TGTGCCAGCAGGGCGGACTCGAGCTCCTACAATGAGCAGTTCTTC
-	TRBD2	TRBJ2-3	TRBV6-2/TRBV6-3	CASSSRAGVPTDTQYF	TGTGCCAGCAGTTCCCGAGCGGGGGTTCCCACAGATACGCAGTATTTT
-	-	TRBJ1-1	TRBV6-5	CASIADRNTEAFF	TGTGCCAGCATAGCCGACAGGAACACTGAAGCTTTCTTT
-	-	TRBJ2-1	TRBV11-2	CASSPLSSYNEQFF	TGTGCCAGCTCCCCACTGAGCTCCTACAATGAGCAGTTCTTC
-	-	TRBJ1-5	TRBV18	CASSPLRHYSNQPQHF	TGTGCCAGCTCACCACTTAGGCACTATAGCAATCAGCCCCAGCATTTT
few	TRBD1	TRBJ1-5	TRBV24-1	CATPLQGGNQPQHF	TGTGCCACCCCTCTCCAGGGGGGCAATCAGCCCCAGCATTTT
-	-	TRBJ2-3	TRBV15	CATSRTTDTQYF	TGTGCCACCAGCAGAACTACAGATACGCAGTATTTT
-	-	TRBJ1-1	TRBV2	CASRTGEKNTEAFF	TGTGCCAGCAGGACTGGAGAGAAGAACACTGAAGCTTTCTTT
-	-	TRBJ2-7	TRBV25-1	CASSEYGTGKGEQYF	TGTGCCAGCAGTGAATATGGAACGGGGAAGGGCGAGCAGTACTTC
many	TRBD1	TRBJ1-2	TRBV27	CASSIQAGGYYGYTF	TGTGCCAGCAGTATCCAGGCAGGGGGATACTATGGCTACACCTTC
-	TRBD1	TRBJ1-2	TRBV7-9	CASSLGGQGKHGYTF	TGTGCCAGCAGCTTAGGGGGACAGGGGAAGCATGGCTACACCTTC
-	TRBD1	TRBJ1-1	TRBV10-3	CAISEVFGTGNTEAFF	TGTGCCATCAGTGAGGTGTTCGGGACAGGGAACACTGAAGCTTTCTTT
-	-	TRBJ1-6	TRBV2	CASSGGTNNSPLHF	TGTGCCAGCAGTGGCGGGACTAATAATTCACCCCTCCACTTT
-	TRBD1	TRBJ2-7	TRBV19	CASRTGTGPYEQYF	TGTGCCAGTAGGACCGGGACAGGGCCCTACGAGCAGTACTTC
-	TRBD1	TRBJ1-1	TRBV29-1	CSVGTGSAEAFF	TGCAGCGTGGGGACAGGGAGCGCTGAAGCTTTCTTT
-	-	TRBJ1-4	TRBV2	CASSEVAKNVFF	TGTGCCAGCAGTGAAGTGGCCAAAAATGTGTTTTTT
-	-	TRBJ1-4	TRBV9	CASSSSQGTNEKLFF	TGTGCCAGCAGCTCCTCACAGGGAACTAATGAAAAACTGTTTTTT
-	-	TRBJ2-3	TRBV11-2	CASSLGYGPGKTDTQYF	TGTGCCAGCAGCTTAGGCTACGGGCCCGGGAAGACAGATACGCAGTATTTT
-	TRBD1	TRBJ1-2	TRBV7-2	CASSLGPGQAYGYTF	TGTGCCAGCAGCTTAGGTCCGGGACAGGCCTATGGCTACACCTTC
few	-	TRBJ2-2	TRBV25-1	CASSEHSQGLGSGELFF	TGTGCCAGCAGTGAACACTCCCAGGGGTTAGGGTCCGGGGAGCTGTTTTTT
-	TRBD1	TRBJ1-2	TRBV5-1	CASSVGGQGDGYTF	TGCGCCAGCAGCGTGGGTGGACAGGGGGATGGCTACACCTTC
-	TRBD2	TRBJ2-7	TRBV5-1	CASSLEGTRTYEQYF	TGCGCCAGCAGCTTGGAGGGGACTAGGACCTACGAGCAGTACTTC
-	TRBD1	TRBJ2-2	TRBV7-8	CASRGTGGSPGELFF	TGTGCCAGCAGGGGGACAGGGGGCTCTCCCGGGGAGCTGTTTTTT
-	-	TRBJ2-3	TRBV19	CASSPLRGYTDTQYF	TGTGCCAGTAGTCCCCTCCGGGGATACACAGATACGCAGTATTTT
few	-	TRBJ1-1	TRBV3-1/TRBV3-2	CASSQGRPSEAFF	TGTGCCAGCAGCCAAGGCCGTCCGAGTGAAGCTTTCTTT
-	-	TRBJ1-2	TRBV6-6	CASSYSGQGQGYTF	TGTGCCAGCAGTTACTCAGGGCAGGGACAAGGCTACACCTTC
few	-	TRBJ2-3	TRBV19	CASSIRQGGTDTQYF	TGTGCCAGTAGTATCCGGCAGGGGGGAACAGATACGCAGTATTTT
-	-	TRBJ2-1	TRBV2	CASSEWPRRGRGEQFF	TGTGCCAGCAGTGAATGGCCTCGGCGGGGAAGGGGTGAGCAGTTCTTC
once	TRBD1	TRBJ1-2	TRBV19	CASRTEGQGPSNYGYTF	TGTGCCAGTAGGACCGAGGGACAGGGGCCCTCTAACTATGGCTACACCTTC